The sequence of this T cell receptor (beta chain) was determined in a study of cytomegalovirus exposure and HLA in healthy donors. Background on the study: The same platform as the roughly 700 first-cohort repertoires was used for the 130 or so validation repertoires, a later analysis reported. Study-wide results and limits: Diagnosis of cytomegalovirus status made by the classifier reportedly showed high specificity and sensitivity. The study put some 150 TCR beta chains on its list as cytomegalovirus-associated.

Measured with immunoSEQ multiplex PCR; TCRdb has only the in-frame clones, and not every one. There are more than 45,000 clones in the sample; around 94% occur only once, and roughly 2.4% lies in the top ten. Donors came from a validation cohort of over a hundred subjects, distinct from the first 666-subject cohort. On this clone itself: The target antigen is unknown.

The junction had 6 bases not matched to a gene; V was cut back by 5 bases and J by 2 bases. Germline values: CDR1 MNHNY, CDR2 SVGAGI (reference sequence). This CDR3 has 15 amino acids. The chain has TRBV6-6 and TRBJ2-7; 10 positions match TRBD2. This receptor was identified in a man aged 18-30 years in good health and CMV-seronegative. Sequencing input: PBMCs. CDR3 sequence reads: CASSVTSGTPYEQYF. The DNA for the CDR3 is TGTGCCAGCAGTGTCACTAGCGGGACCCCCTACGAGCAGTACTTC.